This T cell receptor beta chain came from a study of beta chain features in type 1 diabetes. This clone was picked up many times. Expressed TCRB transcripts were sequenced because the isolated RNA had all been reverse transcribed beforehand. Measured with immunoSEQ multiplex PCR; TCRdb has only the in-frame clones, and not every one. The sample yields roughly 170,000 clones, around an eighth seen once. Trimming at V came to 8 bases and at J to 0 bases, leaving 1 base not matched to a gene. The CDR3 is 12 amino acids. In germline, CDR1 is GTSNPN, CDR2 SVGIG (reference sequence). The chain is built from TRBV30 and TRBJ1-1; 9 positions match TRBD1. Sequencing was carried out using central memory CD4+ T cells from blood. This TCR derives from a woman aged 18-29 years in good health. Here the CDR3 DNA reads TGTGCCCGACAGGGGGTGAACACTGAAGCTTTCTTT. Protein sequence: CARQGVNTEAFF. Based on the CDR3 plus reference TRBV30 and TRBJ1-1, the full variable domain is SQTIHQWPATLVQPVGSPLSLECTVEGTSNPNLYWYRQAAGRGLQLLFYSVGIGQISSEVPQNLSASRPQDRQFILSSKKLLLSDSGFYLCARQGVNTEAFFGQGTRLTVV.